A single sample gave rise to the 10 T cell receptor beta chains below, sequenced in a study of PD-L1 blockade in urothelial cancer. Assay used: immunoSEQ multiplex PCR; TCRdb lists only in-frame clones, some missing. The sample includes approximately 47,000 clones, around 86% of them seen just once. Time point meaning: pretreatment peripheral blood. The sample was PBMCs, taken around atezolizumab (anti-PD-L1) treatment. All receptors derive from a man in his fifties with urothelial cancer.

This rearrangement joins TRBV18 to TRBJ1-3, with D unresolved. The germline V gene encodes CDR1 KGHSH and CDR2 LQKENI. V lost 2 bases and J lost 2, with 16 bases in between. CDR3 length equals 17 residues. The CDR3: CASSPTAGRTPGNTIYF. Here the CDR3 DNA reads TGTGCCAGCTCACCAACGGCGGGCAGGACCCCTGGAAACACCATATATTTT.

This chain uses TRBV25-1 with TRBJ1-2; D not certain. The germline V and J ends were trimmed by 4 bases and 8 bases, with 8 bases remaining between them. The CDR3 consists of 11 residues. Germline V lookup: CDR1 MGHDK, CDR2 SYGVNS. The CDR3 loop is CASSALAGYTF. CDR3 DNA: TGTGCCAGCAGTGCGCTCGCGGGCTACACCTTC.

The rearrangement uses TRBV14 and TRBJ2-7, with 8 positions matching TRBD1. V lost 4 bases and J lost 0; bases outside the gene matches: 8. Germline CDR1 SGHDN, CDR2 FVKESK. The CDR3 has 16 residues. The CDR3 loop reads CASSPQGTGGSYEQYF. The CDR3 coding sequence is TGTGCCAGCAGCCCTCAAGGGACAGGCGGCTCCTACGAGCAGTACTTC.

This sequence joins TRBV6-5 and TRBJ1-6, with D possibly matching TRBD1 (6 bases). This CDR3 comprises 14 residues. The germline V gene has CDR1 MNHEY and CDR2 SVGAGI. Trimming pared 6 bases from V and 8 bases from J, leaving 14 bases between. As DNA, the CDR3 is TGTGCCAGCAGCACGGGGACATCGGATTCACCCCTCCACTTT. It codes for CASSTGTSDSPLHF.

The chain is built from TRBV6-1 and TRBJ1-1; 11 bases map to TRBD1. The V gene end was trimmed by 9 bases and the J gene end by 1 base; junction bases not matched to a gene: 7. CDR1 MNHNS and CDR2 SASEGT come from the germline V gene. The CDR3 sequence is 15 residues long. The DNA of the CDR3 is TGTGCCAGTTTGGACAGGGGGCAAGGGAACACTGAAGCTTTCTTT. Protein sequence: CASLDRGQGNTEAFF.

For the CDR3, the DNA is TGTGCCAGCAGTTTTAACAGGGGGGAGACCCAGTACTTC. Its translation is CASSFNRGETQYF. The V and J genes are TRBV6-1 and TRBJ2-5; 8 nucleotides agree with TRBD1. The germline V gene has CDR1 MNHNS and CDR2 SASEGT. The V and J ends lost 5 bases and 5 bases, in that order; junction bases with no gene match: 4. This CDR3 contains 13 residues.

This clone has only a few counts. V usage is TRBV5-4 and J usage is TRBJ2-5; D uncertain. The CDR3 spans 13 residues. V gave up 0 bases and J gave up 3 bases, with 6 bases separating them. Germline values: CDR1 SGHNT, CDR2 YYREEE (reference sequence). The CDR3 here is CASSLGGEETQYF. CDR3 nucleotides: TGTGCCAGCAGCTTGGGCGGTGAAGAGACCCAGTACTTC.

The chain combines TRBV5-6 with TRBJ1-2; 8 nucleotides agree with TRBD1. V was clipped by 4 bases and J by 3 bases; unmatched bases: 5. The CDR3 is 14 residues long. Per germline, CDR1 SGHDT and CDR2 YYEEEE. The CDR3 sequence: CASSQTGVDYGYTF. The CDR3, as DNA: TGTGCCAGCAGCCAGACAGGGGTTGACTATGGCTACACCTTC.

The chain uses TRBV11-2 and TRBJ1-1, with D maybe TRBD1 (6 bases). Per germline, CDR1 SGHAT and CDR2 FQNNGV. CDR3 length: 16 amino acids. V was cut by 1 base and J by 10 bases, with 22 bases left in between. CDR3 amino acids: CASSLGGGARAGVAFF. CDR3 coding DNA: TGTGCCAGCAGCTTAGGAGGGGGGGCTAGGGCTGGTGTAGCTTTCTTT.

A note on this clone: The junction and the germline gene differ at one end; a read error may be behind it. The chain has TRBV27 and TRBJ2-3; tentative D call: TRBD1 (6 bases). Germline CDR1 and CDR2: MNHEY and SMNVEV (reference sequence). The CDR3 extends over 16 amino acids. The CDR3 loop reads CASNLKQGITTDTQYF. The CDR3 coding sequence is TGTGCCAGCAATTTAAAACAGGGAATCACCACAGATACGCAGTATTTT.